Listed below are T cell receptor beta chains from one sample, sequenced in a study of blood T cells in healthy people across ages. TCRdb analysed the 5' RACE reads with MiXCR anew, one entry per CDR3 protein. The table lists nearly 800,000 distinct CDR3 sequences, about 56% of them singletons. The sequenced material came from blood. All receptors derive from a man in his forties in good health. Both conserved end residues are part of each CDR3. D genes are given only for firm matches. Clone sizes are given selectively: once, few, many, or a class where the clone is expanded.

j_gene	d_gene	v_gene	abundance	CDR3aa	CDR3nt
TRBJ2-1	NA	TRBV7-3	NA	CASSLIAGTASSYNEQFF	TGTGCCAGCAGCTTAATCGCGGGGACGGCTAGCTCCTACAATGAGCAGTTCTTC
TRBJ2-1	TRBD2	TRBV7-9	NA	CASSYNSGGSYNEQFF	TGTGCCAGCAGTTACAATAGCGGGGGCTCCTACAATGAGCAGTTCTTC
TRBJ2-5	TRBD1	TRBV4-1	NA	CASSLNTGGAETQYF	TGCGCCAGCAGCCTAAATACAGGGGGCGCAGAGACCCAGTACTTC
TRBJ1-6	NA	TRBV20-1	NA	CSARVNTGSSYNSPLHF	TGCAGTGCTAGAGTTAATACCGGTAGCTCCTATAATTCACCCCTCCACTTT
TRBJ2-1	TRBD2	TRBV24-1	few	CATSAPRAGVESYEQFF	TGTGCCACCAGTGCCCCCCGAGCGGGAGTCGAGAGTTATGAGCAGTTCTTC
TRBJ2-4	NA	TRBV9	NA	CASSVAGALAKNIQYF	TGTGCCAGCAGCGTAGCTGGAGCTCTAGCCAAAAACATTCAGTACTTC
TRBJ1-2	NA	TRBV2	NA	CASSSSREGYTF	TGTGCCAGCAGTTCCAGCAGGGAGGGCTACACCTTC
TRBJ2-4	NA	TRBV11-2	NA	CASSMRPGGDIQYF	TGTGCCAGCAGCATGAGACCGGGTGGGGACATTCAGTACTTC
TRBJ2-1	NA	TRBV3-1	NA	CASTTRGGAGVLNEQFF	TGTGCCAGCACCACAAGAGGGGGGGCAGGGGTTTTGAATGAGCAGTTCTTC
TRBJ2-7	NA	TRBV7-9	NA	CASQDRDSEQYF	TGTGCCAGCCAAGACAGGGACTCCGAGCAGTACTTC
TRBJ1-5	NA	TRBV20-1	NA	CSAPNRASPNQPQHF	TGCAGTGCTCCAAACAGGGCTTCTCCTAACCAGCCCCAGCATTTT
TRBJ2-2	NA	TRBV25-1	NA	CASRLGGGANTGELFF	TGTGCCAGCAGGTTAGGCGGCGGGGCGAACACCGGGGAGCTGTTTTTT
TRBJ2-2	NA	TRBV3-1	NA	CASSQQRQDTGELFF	TGTGCCAGCAGCCAACAGCGACAGGACACCGGGGAGCTGTTTTTT
TRBJ2-1	NA	TRBV25-1	NA	CASSALNEQFF	TGTGCCAGCAGTGCTCTGAATGAGCAGTTCTTC
TRBJ1-1	NA	TRBV29-1	few	CSVDPGNEAFF	TGCAGCGTTGATCCAGGAAATGAAGCTTTCTTT
TRBJ2-5	NA	TRBV12-3/TRBV12-4	NA	CASSSLPGETQYF	TGTGCCAGCAGTTCGCTTCCTGGAGAGACCCAGTACTTC
TRBJ2-7	NA	TRBV5-5	NA	CASSLVASETYEQYF	TGTGCCAGCAGCTTGGTGGCTAGCGAGACCTACGAGCAGTACTTC
TRBJ2-6	NA	TRBV20-1	NA	CSAPRGQGPGANVLTF	TGCAGTGCCCCCCGAGGGCAGGGCCCTGGGGCCAACGTCCTGACTTTC